The rows below give T cell receptor beta chains drawn from one sample of a study of CD8 T cells in Susac syndrome. Each CDR3 protein gets one entry after TCRdb re-called the immunoSEQ multiplex PCR reads with MiXCR. The sample yields some 200,000 distinct CDR3 sequences, roughly nine tenths seen once. The specimen sequenced was CD4+ T cells from PBMCs. The receptors were sampled from a human donor with Susac syndrome. Both conserved end residues are part of each CDR3.

>TRBV5-4
CASSSDVGGAYTGELFF
>TRBV15
CATSRDPGQDIQYF
>TRBV28
CASRARTGSSYNEQFF
>TRBV19
CATKRTSGSIYEQYF
>TRBV3-1
CASSQENSGYGYTF
>TRBV7-2
CASSFGLAGVMDTQYF
>TRBV5-4
CASSLPHGAQNSPLHF
>TRBV30
CAWRSGPEKLFF
>TRBV10-2
CASSAWGVAYNEQFF
>TRBV7-9
CASRQTPGQGGNTGELFF
>TRBV9
CASSSGAIEDEQFF
>TRBV30
CAWSTADTQYF
>TRBV20-1
CSARMWGAYTQYF
>TRBV30
CAWSVGQKNTEAFF
>TRBV3-1
CASSQGYAVNGYNEQFF
>TRBV18
CASSPSVGTGTSTEAFF
>TRBV27
CASRGQGASYEQYF
>TRBV12-3/TRBV12-4
CASSLEFRSFDEQFF
>TRBV6-5
CASSYARGSGQPQHF
>TRBV3-1
CASSQSGTGDNEQFF
>TRBV27
CARVGASSSYEQYF
>TRBV4-2
CASSQASEETQYF
>TRBV19
CASTIPPEPQHF
>TRBV6-5
CASSYSEGATTDTQYF
>TRBV6-1
CASRPGGGAETQYF
>TRBV11-2
CASSLGAYTDTQYF
>TRBV5-1
CASSLYGQQNTEAFF
>TRBV5-6
CASSGTGTSGSWANVLTF
>TRBV2
CASSTNRAGQPQHF
>TRBV3-1
CASSPTGTNEKLFF
>TRBV19
CASSIGDRANEQFF